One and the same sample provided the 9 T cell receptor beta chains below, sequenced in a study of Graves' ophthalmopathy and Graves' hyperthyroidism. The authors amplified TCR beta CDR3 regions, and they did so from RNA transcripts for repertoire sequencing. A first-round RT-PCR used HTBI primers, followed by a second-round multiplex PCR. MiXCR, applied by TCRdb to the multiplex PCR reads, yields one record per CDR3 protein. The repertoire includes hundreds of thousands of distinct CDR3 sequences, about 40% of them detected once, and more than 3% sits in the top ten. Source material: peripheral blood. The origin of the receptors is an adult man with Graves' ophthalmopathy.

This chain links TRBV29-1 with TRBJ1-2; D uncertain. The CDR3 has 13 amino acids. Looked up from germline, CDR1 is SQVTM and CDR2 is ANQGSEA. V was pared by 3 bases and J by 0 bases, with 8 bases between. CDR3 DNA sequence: TGCAGCGTTGAGAATGGGCCTAACTATGGCTACACCTTC. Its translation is CSVENGPNYGYTF.

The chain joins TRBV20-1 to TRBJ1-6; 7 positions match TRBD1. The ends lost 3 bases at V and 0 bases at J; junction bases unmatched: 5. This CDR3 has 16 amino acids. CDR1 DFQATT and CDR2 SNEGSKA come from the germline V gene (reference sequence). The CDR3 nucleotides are TGCAGTGCTAGGGGACAGATGAGCTCCTATAATTCACCCCTCCACTTT. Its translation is CSARGQMSSYNSPLHF.

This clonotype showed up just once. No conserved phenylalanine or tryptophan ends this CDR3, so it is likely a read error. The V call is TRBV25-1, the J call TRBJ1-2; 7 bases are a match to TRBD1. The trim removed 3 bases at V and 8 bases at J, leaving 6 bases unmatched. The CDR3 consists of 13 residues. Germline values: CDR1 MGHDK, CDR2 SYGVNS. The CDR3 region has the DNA TGTGCCAGCAGTGACGAGGGGGCGGGGGGCTACACCCTC. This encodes CASSDEGAGGYTL.

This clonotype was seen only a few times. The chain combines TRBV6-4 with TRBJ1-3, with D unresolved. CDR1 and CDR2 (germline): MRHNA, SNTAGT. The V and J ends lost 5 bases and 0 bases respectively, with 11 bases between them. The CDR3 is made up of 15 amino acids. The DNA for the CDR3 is TGTGCCAGCAGTAAAGACGGGAGCTCTGGAAACACCATATATTTT. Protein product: CASSKDGSSGNTIYF.

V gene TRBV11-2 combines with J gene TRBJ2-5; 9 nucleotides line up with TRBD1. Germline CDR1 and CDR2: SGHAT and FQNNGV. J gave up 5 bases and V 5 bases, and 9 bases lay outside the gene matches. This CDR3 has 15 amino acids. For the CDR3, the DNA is TGTGCCAGCAGCATACAGGGGGCGCCGGGGGAGACCCAGTACTTC. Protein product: CASSIQGAPGETQYF.

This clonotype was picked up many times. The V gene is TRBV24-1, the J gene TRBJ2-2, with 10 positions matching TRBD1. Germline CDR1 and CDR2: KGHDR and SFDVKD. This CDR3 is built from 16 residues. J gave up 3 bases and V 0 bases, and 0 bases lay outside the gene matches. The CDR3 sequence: CATSDLGQGDTGELFF. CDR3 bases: TGTGCCACCAGTGATTTGGGACAGGGGGACACCGGGGAGCTGTTTTTT.

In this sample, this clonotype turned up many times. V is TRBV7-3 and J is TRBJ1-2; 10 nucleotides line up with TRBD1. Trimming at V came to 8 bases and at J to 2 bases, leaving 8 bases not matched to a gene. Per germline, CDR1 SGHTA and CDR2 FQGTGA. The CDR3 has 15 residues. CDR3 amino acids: CASGNPGQGNYGYTF. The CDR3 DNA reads TGTGCCAGCGGTAATCCGGGACAGGGGAACTATGGCTACACCTTC.

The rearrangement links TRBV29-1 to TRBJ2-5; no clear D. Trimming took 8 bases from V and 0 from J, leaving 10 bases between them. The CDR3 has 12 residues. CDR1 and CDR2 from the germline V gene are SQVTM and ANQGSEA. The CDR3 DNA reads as TGCAGCTTGGTTGGGTACCAAGAGACCCAGTACTTC. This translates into CSLVGYQETQYF.

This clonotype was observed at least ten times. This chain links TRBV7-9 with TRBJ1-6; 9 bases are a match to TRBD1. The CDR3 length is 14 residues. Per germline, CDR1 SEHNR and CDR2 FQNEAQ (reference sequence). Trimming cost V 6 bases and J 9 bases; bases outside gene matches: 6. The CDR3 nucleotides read TGTGCCAGCAGTCCCGGGACAGGGATTTCACCCCTCCACTTT. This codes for CASSPGTGISPLHF.